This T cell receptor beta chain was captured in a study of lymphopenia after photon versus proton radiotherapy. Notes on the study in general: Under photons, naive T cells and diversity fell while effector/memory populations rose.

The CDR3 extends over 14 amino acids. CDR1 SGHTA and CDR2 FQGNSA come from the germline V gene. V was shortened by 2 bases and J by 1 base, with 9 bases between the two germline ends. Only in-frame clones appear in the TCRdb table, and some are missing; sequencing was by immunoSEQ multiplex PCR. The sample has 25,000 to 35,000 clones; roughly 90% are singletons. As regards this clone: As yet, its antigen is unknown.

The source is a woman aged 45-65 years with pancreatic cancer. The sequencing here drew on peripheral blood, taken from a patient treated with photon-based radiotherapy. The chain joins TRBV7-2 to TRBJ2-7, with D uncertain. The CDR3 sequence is CASSLLTSSYEQYF. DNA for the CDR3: TGTGCCAGCAGCTTACTCACGTCGTCCTACGAGCAGTACTTC.